This paragraph covers one T cell receptor (beta chain) sequence. This clone was counted a few times. Its recognized antigen is unknown. Qualities for individual bases were not recorded, and no much larger clone is one base off. The data originate from a study of blood T cell repertoires in COVID-19 (TCRdb year 2020). Background on the whole study: Samples covering the acute and convalescent phases of COVID-19 were provided by collaborators in the United States, Italy and Spain. Deeply sampled blood TCRbeta repertoires from subjects exposed to, actively infected with, or recovered from COVID-19 were included in the dataset. Where available, HLA class I and class II types were taken from metadata supplied by the sample provider and were not determined by assay-based typing. Samples were obtained from the ongoing ImmuneRACE study (first 160 participants) and from some 1,300 subjects provided by 6 global collaborators. The material from the prospective study consisted of cDNA or gDNA derived from T cells, B-cell-depleted T cells, or PBMCs. A freely available public database, intended as a resource for researchers studying the immune response to SARS-CoV-2, is where the repertoires were released. Nearly every sample came with metadata listing a de-identified subject ID, COVID-19 status, age in years and sex. Beyond this particular receptor, the publication reports: How much clinical and demographic metadata was included differed by source and by participant, and the metadata was provided uncurated.

Trimming at the junction amounts to 6 bases on V and 6 bases on J, and the germline ends lie 9 bases apart. Taken from the germline V gene, the CDR1 and CDR2 loops are MNHEY and SVGAGI. From cysteine to phenylalanine, the CDR3 is 12 amino acids long. The DNA shown is the 36-base CDR3, in frame from base 1. TCRbeta CDR3 regions were amplified from genomic DNA by means of the immunoSEQ Assay, a bias-controlled multiplex PCR. As for how the authors treated the data: The number of nucleated cells in each sample was estimated by amplification of reference gene primers within the assay. Sequence reads were collapsed and filtered to measure the absolute abundance of every unique TCRbeta CDR3 rearrangement. For each sample, productive Simpson clonality was calculated as the square root of Simpson's diversity index over productive rearrangements. TCRdb stores this immuneACCESS table with in-frame sequences only. Part of the clones is absent; in the studies checked, under half of the shortfall reflects unresolved V genes, and no reason is known for the rest. D and trimming come from the DNA, and the V and J calls and clone size come from that table. The sample includes 70,000 or so clones, with around 79% observed a single time. The ten most abundant clones make up roughly 36% of the sample.

The collaborating institutions used their own protocols to collect whole blood in K2EDTA tubes. For TCRbeta analysis, collaborator samples were shipped as frozen whole blood, as isolated PBMCs, or as DNA extracted from either sample type. This TCR was sampled from a woman aged 70 to 79 with acute or convalescent COVID-19. This sequence uses TRBV6-5 and TRBJ1-3, with the identity of the D gene unclear. Sequenced material: peripheral blood. The DNA sequence is TGTGCCAGCAGCCTAACAGAAAACACCATATATTTT. This translates into CASSLTENTIYF.